This record concerns one T cell receptor (beta chain) sequence. Antigen unknown. This record comes from a study of T cell responses to AZD1222 COVID-19 vaccine. Study-level results: Across spike, vaccine-associated CD4 TCRs were found, dominant at 160-218 and 743-854. The sample set comprised mostly white British donors with more females, and clonal diversity was possibly underestimated. Repertoires were obtained solely post-peak T cell response.

TCRdb's copy holds only in-frame clones and misses some; the assay was immunoSEQ multiplex PCR. In the table there are 210,000 or so clones, approximately 94% of which are singletons. J was trimmed by 4 bases and V by 2 bases; bases with no gene match: 3. The germline CDR1 and CDR2 sequences are SGHVS and FNYEAQ. The CDR3 contains 15 residues. This rearrangement joins TRBV7-6 to TRBJ2-1; 9 nucleotides match TRBD2. Specimen: peripheral blood, collected on day 0 of MenACWY control vaccination. The clonotype originates from an adult in good health. The CDR3 sequence: CASSLPSGEYNEQFF. CDR3 in DNA: TGTGCCAGCAGCTTACCTAGCGGGGAATACAATGAGCAGTTCTTC.